The rows below give T cell receptor beta chains drawn from one sample of a study of blood T cell repertoires in COVID-19. Sequencing was performed with immunoSEQ multiplex PCR; in TCRdb, only in-frame clones are kept and a portion is missing. Among some 70,000 clones, about 91% were seen once, and the ten largest hold over 10%. Sequencing input: peripheral blood. Source of these receptors: a human donor with active COVID-19. The donor label of this sample is uncertain. Both conserved end residues are part of each CDR3. A D gene is named only where the DNA matches it firmly. The listing skips clone size in some rows; elsewhere it reads once, few, many or a size class.

d_call clone_size j_call v_call cdr3_nt cdr3_aa
NA NA TRBJ1-4 TRBV19 TGTGCCAGTCGTCCGACAGTCAATAATGAAAAACTGTTTTTT CASRPTVNNEKLFF
NA NA TRBJ2-7 TRBV18 TGTGCCAGCTCACCCCCTTCCTACGAGCAGTACTTC CASSPPSYEQYF
TRBD1 NA TRBJ2-7 TRBV7-2 TGTGCCAGCAGCTTAGGGACAGGTACGGGTGAGCAGTACTTC CASSLGTGTGEQYF
NA NA TRBJ2-7 TRBV5-4 TGTGCCAGCAGAAGTCCTAGCGTCTCCTACGAGCAGTACTTC CASRSPSVSYEQYF
NA NA TRBJ1-5 TRBV19 TGTGCCAGTGCACCCGGACTGCCTAGCAATCAGCCCCAGCATTTT CASAPGLPSNQPQHF
TRBD2 NA TRBJ2-1 TRBV9 TGTGCCAGCAGCGCCCCCGGGACTAGCGGGAGGATCCTATACAATGAGCAGTTCTTC CASSAPGTSGRILYNEQFF
NA NA TRBJ1-6 TRBV7-6 TGTGCCAGCAGGGACCTCAGGGGATCGTCTTCACCCCTCCACTTT CASRDLRGSSSPLHF
NA NA TRBJ2-3 TRBV7-2 TGTGCCAGCAGCTTAGCGAGTACAGGGTGGAATACGCAGTATTTT CASSLASTGWNTQYF
NA NA TRBJ2-3 TRBV7-8 TGTGCCAGCAGCTTAATCCTACCTCGCACAGATACGCAGTATTTT CASSLILPRTDTQYF
NA NA TRBJ1-1 TRBV28 TGTGCCAGCAGCCGATCGACAGATTACACTGAAGCTTTCTTT CASSRSTDYTEAFF
TRBD2 once TRBJ2-1 TRBV11-3 TGTGCCAGCAGTGCGGGAAGGACTAGTGATAGCAATGAGCAGTTCTTC CASSAGRTSDSNEQFF
NA few TRBJ2-7 TRBV7-7 TGTGCCAGCAGCCTAGGCCACTTGCCCTCCTACGAGCAGTACTTC CASSLGHLPSYEQYF
NA NA TRBJ1-2 TRBV11-2 TGTGCCAGCAGCGGAGAGGGGGGGAGCTATGGCTACACCTTC CASSGEGGSYGYTF
TRBD1 NA TRBJ2-2 TRBV2 TGTGCCAGCAGTGGACAGGGCCACACCGGGGAGCTGTTTTTT CASSGQGHTGELFF
NA NA TRBJ2-5 TRBV5-1 TGCGCCAGCAGCCGACAAGTTGGGGGGCAAGAGACCCAGTACTTC CASSRQVGGQETQYF
NA NA TRBJ2-2 TRBV11-3 TGTGCCAGCAGCTCGACTAGAAACACCGGGGAGCTGTTTTTT CASSSTRNTGELFF
NA NA TRBJ1-5 TRBV28 TGTGCCAGCAGTCCCGGTGATAGCAATCAGCCCCAGCATTTT CASSPGDSNQPQHF
NA NA TRBJ2-3 TRBV28 TGTGCCAGCAGTGCGCCCAGCACAGATACGCAGTATTTT CASSAPSTDTQYF
NA few TRBJ2-7 TRBV28 TGTGCCAGCAGTCGACAGCCGCTGGAGCAGTACTTC CASSRQPLEQYF
TRBD2 NA TRBJ2-1 TRBV2 TGTGCCAGCAGTGGGGGACTAGCTCCTTACAATGAGCAGTTCTTC CASSGGLAPYNEQFF
NA once TRBJ1-1 TRBV5-1 TGCGCCAGCAGCCAGAACTCAGGTTTAGAAGCTTTCTTT CASSQNSGLEAFF
TRBD1 NA TRBJ1-1 TRBV2 TGTGCCAGCAGTCCAGACAGGGTTGCGCCTAAGAACACTGAAGCTTTCTTT CASSPDRVAPKNTEAFF
TRBD1 NA TRBJ1-2 TRBV7-9 TGTGCCAGCAGCCTCACAGGGGGTGGGCAGGTCGTTGGCTACACCTTC CASSLTGGGQVVGYTF